This TCR beta chain was profiled in a study of T cell responses to AZD1222 COVID-19 vaccine. Study information: Combined were second doses at about 4 or about 12 weeks. Study-level points and caveats: Spike as a whole was targeted by vaccine-associated CD4 TCRs, dominant at 160-218 and 743-854. Among the donors, most were white British and more were female, and clonal diversity was possibly underestimated. The study found Spike-specific TCR breadth and depth rose after two AZD1222 doses.

The method was immunoSEQ multiplex PCR; TCRdb's version includes in-frame clones alone and lacks a portion of them. This table has some 150,000 clones, 88% appearing once. Trimming stripped 3 bases from V and 0 bases from J, with 6 bases between. The CDR3 covers 13 residues. The germline CDR1 and CDR2 sequences are LGHNA and YNFKEQ. This clone was seen just once. As yet, its antigen is unknown. V gene TRBV4-2 combines with J gene TRBJ2-7; no definite D call. The material sequenced was peripheral blood, taken on day 0 of AZD1222 vaccination. The sequence came from an adult in good health. The CDR3 DNA follows: TGTGCCAGCAGCCACGACCACTCCTACGAGCAGTACTTC. Encoded protein: CASSHDHSYEQYF.